Detailed here is one T cell receptor beta chain. TCRdb's copy holds only in-frame clones and misses some; the assay was immunoSEQ multiplex PCR. The data show roughly 68,000 clones, with 90% to 95% seen just once and over 3.5% held by the top ten. The data are from a study of technical replicates of blood from a handful of donors. This CDR3 is built from 15 residues. Germline V gene sequence: CDR1 MNHNS, CDR2 SASEGT. V was trimmed by 0 bases and J by 8 bases, leaving 16 bases between them. J is TRBJ1-2 and V is TRBV6-1; TRBD1 is a possible D gene (6 bases). Sequenced: PBMCs. The source of this sequence is a human donor in good health. Some clones in this sample may be carry-over from other donors' samples. The CDR3 DNA reads TGTGCCAGCAGTGAAGCGGCAGGGGTAAAGGGGGGCTACACCTTC. Encoded protein: CASSEAAGVKGGYTF.